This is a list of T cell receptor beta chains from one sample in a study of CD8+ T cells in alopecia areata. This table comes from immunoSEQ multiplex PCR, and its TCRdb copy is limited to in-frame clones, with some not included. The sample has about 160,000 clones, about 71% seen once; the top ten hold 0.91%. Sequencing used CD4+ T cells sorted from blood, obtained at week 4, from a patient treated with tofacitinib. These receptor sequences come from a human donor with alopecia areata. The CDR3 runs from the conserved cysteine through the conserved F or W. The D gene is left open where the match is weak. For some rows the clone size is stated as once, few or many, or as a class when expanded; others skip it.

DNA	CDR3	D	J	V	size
TGTGCCTGGAGTTTGGTGGCGGGGGGCGAGCAGTACTTC	CAWSLVAGGEQYF	TRBD2	TRBJ2-7	TRBV30	NA
TGTGCCATCAGTACCGACAATAACTATGGCTACACCTTC	CAISTDNNYGYTF	NA	TRBJ1-2	TRBV10-3	NA
TGTGCCTGGAGTGTAGGCGGGGGGGCCTACGAGCAGTACTTC	CAWSVGGGAYEQYF	TRBD2	TRBJ2-7	TRBV30	NA
TGTGCCAGCAGCCGACTAGCGGTGTACGAGCAGTACTTC	CASSRLAVYEQYF	TRBD2	TRBJ2-7	TRBV5-6	few
TGCAGCGTTGGAGGTAATGAGCAGTTCTTC	CSVGGNEQFF	NA	TRBJ2-1	TRBV29-1	NA
TGCAGCGTTGCTTTGGGGGCGGGCTACAATGAGCAGTTCTTC	CSVALGAGYNEQFF	NA	TRBJ2-1	TRBV29-1	NA
TGCAGCGTTGAGGCAGGGGGGTCCTACAATGAGCAGTTCTTC	CSVEAGGSYNEQFF	NA	TRBJ2-1	TRBV29-1	few
TGTGCCAGCAGGTCTACCTCTAACTATGGCTACACCTTC	CASRSTSNYGYTF	NA	TRBJ1-2	TRBV6-1	once
TGCGCCAGCAGCCAAGAGTGGCTTAAAGCTAACTATGGCTACACCTTC	CASSQEWLKANYGYTF	NA	TRBJ1-2	TRBV4-3	NA
TGCAGCGTTGTGAGAGCGGAGACTCGAACTGAAGCTTTCTTT	CSVVRAETRTEAFF	NA	TRBJ1-1	TRBV29-1	NA
TGTGCCTGGAGTGTACGGCAGGGGGGTGTTGCCCAGCATTTT	CAWSVRQGGVAQHF	TRBD1	TRBJ1-5	TRBV30	NA
TGTGCCAGCAGTAACCCTGCTGGGGGGGCCTCGGAGGAGCAGTACTTC	CASSNPAGGASEEQYF	NA	TRBJ2-7	TRBV6-6	NA
TGCAGCGTTGGGACGGCTGGTACTGGGGAGACCCAGTACTTC	CSVGTAGTGETQYF	NA	TRBJ2-5	TRBV29-1	NA
TGTGCCAGCAGCTTTCTGGGAGGGAATGAGCAGTTCTTC	CASSFLGGNEQFF	TRBD2	TRBJ2-1	TRBV5-6	NA
TGCAGCGTGTCTCCCCCCGGGACCCCCTACAATGAGCAGTTCTTC	CSVSPPGTPYNEQFF	NA	TRBJ2-1	TRBV29-1	NA
TGCGCCAGCAGCCTGTCCCCGGGACTAGCGGGAATCCCGAGGGAGCAGTACTTC	CASSLSPGLAGIPREQYF	TRBD2	TRBJ2-7	TRBV4-1	few
TGTGCCAGCAGCTTAAGGGGCAATCAGCCCCAGCATTTT	CASSLRGNQPQHF	NA	TRBJ1-5	TRBV7-2	NA
TGTGCCAGCAGCTTAAGTTCTAGCGTTCACAATGAGCAGTTCTTC	CASSLSSSVHNEQFF	NA	TRBJ2-1	TRBV7-3	NA
TGCAGCGTTGGACGAGGAAACACCATATATTTT	CSVGRGNTIYF	NA	TRBJ1-3	TRBV29-1	NA
TGTGCCAGCAGCAGCGCGGCATGGGGTTCACCCCTCCACTTT	CASSSAAWGSPLHF	NA	TRBJ1-6	TRBV25-1	NA
TGCGCCAGCAGCTACCGGGACAGGGTGGTAGATACGCAGTATTTT	CASSYRDRVVDTQYF	TRBD1	TRBJ2-3	TRBV5-1	few
TGTGCCAGCAGTGACGTTGGGGAGACCCAGTACTTC	CASSDVGETQYF	NA	TRBJ2-5	TRBV2	NA
TGCAGCGTTGAAGACAGGGGGCTCGCTGAAGCTTTCTTT	CSVEDRGLAEAFF	TRBD1	TRBJ1-1	TRBV29-1	NA
TGTGCCAGCAGCTTAGGGGACGGCCAAGAGACCCAGTACTTC	CASSLGDGQETQYF	NA	TRBJ2-5	TRBV7-3	NA
TGTGCCAGCAGCTACGACAGCCAAGAGACCCAGTACTTC	CASSYDSQETQYF	NA	TRBJ2-5	TRBV5-6	few
TGTGCCTGGAGTGTACGGTTCCAACTCCGTACCTACAATGAGCAGTTCTTC	CAWSVRFQLRTYNEQFF	NA	TRBJ2-1	TRBV30	few
TGTGCCAGCACTTTCGGGGAGAATTCACCCCTCCACTTT	CASTFGENSPLHF	NA	TRBJ1-6	TRBV6-5	NA
TGTGCCTGGAGTGTAGGAGTAGCGGGGGCGATAACAGATACGCAGTATTTT	CAWSVGVAGAITDTQYF	TRBD2	TRBJ2-3	TRBV30	NA
TGTGCCAGCAGCCGCTTTGGGGCCAACGTCCTGACTTTC	CASSRFGANVLTF	NA	TRBJ2-6	TRBV11-2	few
TGCGCCAGCAGCCGAGTGGAACCGGGACTCCGAATTCAGTACTTC	CASSRVEPGLRIQYF	NA	TRBJ2-4	TRBV5-1	NA
TGCGCCAGCAGACCGGCAGGGGGCACGGATTCACCCCTCCACTTT	CASRPAGGTDSPLHF	TRBD1	TRBJ1-6	TRBV4-3	NA
TGTGCCAGCAGTTTCCCCAGGGGTGGCAATCAGCCCCAGCATTTT	CASSFPRGGNQPQHF	NA	TRBJ1-5	TRBV28	NA
TGTGCCAGCAGCTCTCAGGGGGGCAGCGATGAGCAGTTCTTC	CASSSQGGSDEQFF	NA	TRBJ2-1	TRBV7-3	NA
TGTGCCAGCAGCACCAGGGCAGATACGCAGTATTTT	CASSTRADTQYF	NA	TRBJ2-3	TRBV7-8	few
TGCAGCGTTGGAAATGCAGGGGGAAACACCATATATTTT	CSVGNAGGNTIYF	NA	TRBJ1-3	TRBV29-1	NA
TGTGCCAGCAGCTTAGGAGTGGGGGTCGAAAAACTGTTTTTT	CASSLGVGVEKLFF	NA	TRBJ1-4	TRBV7-2	few
TGTGCCAGCAGGGAGGGACAGGGGAAGAAGGTCACTGAAGCTTTCTTT	CASREGQGKKVTEAFF	TRBD1	TRBJ1-1	TRBV2	NA
TGTGCCAGCAGCCCGAGTGGCGGCCAAGAGACCCAGTACTTC	CASSPSGGQETQYF	NA	TRBJ2-5	TRBV7-9	NA
TGTGCCAGCAGAAACACCGGGGAGCTGTTTTTT	CASRNTGELFF	NA	TRBJ2-2	TRBV6-5	few
TGTGCCAGCAGAAGGACAGATACTAATTCACCCCTCCACTTT	CASRRTDTNSPLHF	NA	TRBJ1-6	TRBV27	few
TGTGCCAGCAGCCTCGGGACCTCTGAAGCTTTCTTT	CASSLGTSEAFF	NA	TRBJ1-1	TRBV9	NA
TGTGCCAGCAGCGAGCGACTAGCGGGGGTAGAGACCCAGTACTTC	CASSERLAGVETQYF	TRBD2	TRBJ2-5	TRBV11-2	NA
TGTGCCAGCAGCTTAGCCTCTCCCGGGGAGCTGTTTTTT	CASSLASPGELFF	NA	TRBJ2-2	TRBV7-9	few
TGTGCCTGGAGTGGGGGGGCTACGTTAATTCTCCACTTT	CAWSGGATLILHF	NA	TRBJ1-6	TRBV30	NA
TGTGCCAGCCAGTCCCTCGCGGGGGGGCCGGATACGCAGTATTTT	CASQSLAGGPDTQYF	TRBD2	TRBJ2-3	TRBV2	once
TGCAGCGTAAATTTTGGTGGGGCCAACGTCCTGACTTTC	CSVNFGGANVLTF	NA	TRBJ2-6	TRBV29-1	NA
TGTGCCTGGAGTGTACTCGGCGGGAGTTCACCCCTCCACTTT	CAWSVLGGSSPLHF	NA	TRBJ1-6	TRBV30	NA
TGTGCCAGCAGCGAGGGGAACACTGAAGCTTTCTTT	CASSEGNTEAFF	NA	TRBJ1-1	TRBV9	NA
TGTGCCAGCAGCAGAACAGGGGCCCCCAGCACAGATACGCAGTATTTT	CASSRTGAPSTDTQYF	TRBD1	TRBJ2-3	TRBV11-2	few
TGTGCCAGCAGTGTGGCGGGCCCAGATACGCAGTATTTT	CASSVAGPDTQYF	NA	TRBJ2-3	TRBV2	NA
TGCGCCAGCAGCCAAGCGTACGGCTCCTACGAGCAGTACTTC	CASSQAYGSYEQYF	NA	TRBJ2-7	TRBV4-3	NA
TGCAGCGCCAAGACAGGGAAAGACGAGCAGTACTTC	CSAKTGKDEQYF	TRBD1	TRBJ2-7	TRBV29-1	NA
TGTGCCAGTAGTGACTACAATGAGCAGTTCTTC	CASSDYNEQFF	NA	TRBJ2-1	TRBV19	few
TGCAGCGTTGAAACGAACAGCAGGGAGACCCAGTACTTC	CSVETNSRETQYF	NA	TRBJ2-5	TRBV29-1	few
TGTGCCAGCAGCGAGAAGGGGGGGTTCTCCTACAATGAGCAGTTCTTC	CASSEKGGFSYNEQFF	NA	TRBJ2-1	TRBV9	few
TGTGCCAGCAGCCAGGGCTATGGCTACACCTTC	CASSQGYGYTF	NA	TRBJ1-2	TRBV14	NA
TGCACCGCCGGCACAGATACGCAGTATTTT	CTAGTDTQYF	NA	TRBJ2-3	TRBV29-1	few
TGTGCCAGCAGCGGTCTCCGGGACAGGGGGCTCACCCAGCACTTC	CASSGLRDRGLTQHF	TRBD1	TRBJ2-7	TRBV7-9	NA
TGTGCCAGCAGCTTGAGGGATACAGGGCAGTACGAGCAGTACTTC	CASSLRDTGQYEQYF	NA	TRBJ2-7	TRBV5-4	NA
TGCGCCAGCAGCCAGGGAGACAGGGGACCGAACTATGGCTACACCTTC	CASSQGDRGPNYGYTF	TRBD1	TRBJ1-2	TRBV4-1	NA